This TCR beta chain was retrieved from a study of CD8+CD57+ T cells in acquired aplastic anemia. A few counts support this clonotype. A read error may be the cause here, since a much bigger clone is one base away. The missing conserved phenylalanine or tryptophan at the end of this CDR3 makes a read error likely. TCR beta VDJ and CDR3 were profiled, and genomic DNA was the template. TCRdb independently ran MiXCR on the reads; one entry per CDR3 protein. The sample contains under 350,000 distinct CDR3 sequences, 45% to 70% of which appear only once. CDR3 length: 12 residues. The V and J ends lost 6 bases and 8 bases respectively, with 12 bases between them.

The rearrangement uses TRBV12-3 or TRBV12-4 and TRBJ2-3; tentatively, D is TRBD2 (7 bases). Sequencing input: sorted CD4+, CD8+, or CD8+CD57+ T cells (not recorded which) from PBMCs. The receptor was derived from a human donor with severe aplastic anemia or a healthy control (not recorded which). The CDR3 loop reads CASRQGGGTQYL. The CDR3 DNA follows: TGTGCCAGCAGGCAAGGGGGGGGTACGCAGTATCTT.